This T cell receptor beta chain originates from a study of Ad26.COV2.S vaccination and SARS-CoV-2 variants. Study-wide background: Administration of Ad26.COV2.S was intramuscular, either once or twice 56 days apart. Points from the study as a whole: People who got the vaccine or the placebo had similar non-spike TCR breadth.

The CDR3 totals 19 residues. This clone was observed once. The target antigen is unknown. Libraries were prepared by immunoSEQ multiplex PCR; TCRdb keeps only in-frame clonotypes and omits some of them. The table includes 300,000 to 400,000 clones, 88% detected once. As to treatment: about 20 received Ad26.COV2.S at low or high dose, single or two shots; several received placebo; per-sample allocation not given. Day 63 following the first vaccine or placebo injection was when the samples were taken. A Boston donor was an adult aged 18-55 years. J is TRBJ1-1 and V is TRBV21-1. TRBV21-1 is labeled a pseudogene. Specimen: peripheral blood, collected in a trial of Ad26.COV2.S vaccine versus placebo. The receptor's source is a person between 18 and 65 years old who received the Ad26.COV2.S COVID-19 vaccine or a placebo. The CDR3 is CASISKDPGRRDGNTEAFF. The CDR3 DNA reads as TGTGCCAGCATTTCAAAAGACCCGGGACGAAGGGACGGGAACACTGAAGCTTTCTTT.